The sequence of this T cell receptor beta chain was determined in a study of blood T cell repertoires in COVID-19. Study overall: The United States, Italy and Spain supplied acute and convalescent COVID-19 samples. PBMCs, B-cell-depleted T cells, or T cells provided the cDNA or gDNA that made up the material.

Looked up from germline, CDR1 is SQVTM and CDR2 is ANQGSEA. Trimming removed 4 bases at V and 3 bases at J, with 13 bases between. The CDR3 is made up of 13 amino acids. How the authors handled the data: Estimation of nucleated cell counts was performed using reference gene primer amplification. Sequencing was performed with immunoSEQ multiplex PCR; in TCRdb, only in-frame clones are kept and a portion is missing. The DNA gave D and trimming, while V, J and clone size come from that table. The data hold around 220,000 clones, with 84% observed a single time. The chain carries TRBV29-1 and TRBJ2-7; D may be TRBD1 (7 bases). This clonotype was sampled from a man in his thirties or forties with active or convalescent COVID-19. Sequenced sample: peripheral blood. CDR3: CSVVEGASYEQYF. The CDR3 nucleotides read TGCAGCGTTGTGGAGGGGGCGAGCTACGAGCAGTACTTC.